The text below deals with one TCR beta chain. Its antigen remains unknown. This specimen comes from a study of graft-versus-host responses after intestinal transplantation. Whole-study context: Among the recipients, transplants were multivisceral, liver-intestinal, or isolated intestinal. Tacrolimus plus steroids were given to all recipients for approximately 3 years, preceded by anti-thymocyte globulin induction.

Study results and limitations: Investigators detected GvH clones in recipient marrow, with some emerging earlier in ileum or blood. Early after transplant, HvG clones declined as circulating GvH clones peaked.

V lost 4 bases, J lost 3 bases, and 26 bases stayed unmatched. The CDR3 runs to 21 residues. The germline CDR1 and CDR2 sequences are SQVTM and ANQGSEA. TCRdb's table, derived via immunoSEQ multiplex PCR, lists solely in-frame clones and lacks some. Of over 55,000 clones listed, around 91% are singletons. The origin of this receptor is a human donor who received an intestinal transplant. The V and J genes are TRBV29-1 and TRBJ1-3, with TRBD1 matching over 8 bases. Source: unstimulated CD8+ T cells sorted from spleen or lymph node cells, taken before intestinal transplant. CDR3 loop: CSVVATPHPSRSDRDGNTIYF. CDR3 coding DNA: TGCAGCGTTGTCGCGACCCCGCACCCATCACGCTCGGACAGGGATGGAAACACCATATATTTT.